By share, the clone carrying this T cell receptor (beta chain) ranks as medium-sized. This record belongs to a study of sequential checkpoint blockade in melanoma. Across the study: After nivolumab or ipilimumab alone, about two dozen patients had week-13 rebiopsies.

The CDR3 is made up of 15 amino acids. Germline CDR1 reads LNHNV; CDR2 reads YYDKDF (reference sequence). Trimming took 0 bases from V and 5 from J, leaving 13 bases between them. Treatment defined: randomized to nivolumab then ipilimumab (arm A) or the reverse (arm B). None of the patients previously received DNA-damaging chemotherapy. Sequencing used immunoSEQ multiplex PCR; TCRdb keeps in-frame clones, though not all of them. The sample yields about 5,000 clones, 20% to 30% seen once. J is TRBJ1-1 and V is TRBV15; no firm D call. This clonotype was obtained from a human donor with melanoma. Sequencing used tumor tissue (inferred from file names), obtained from a patient given nivolumab and ipilimumab in sequence. The DNA for the CDR3 is TGTGCCACCAGCAGAGAGGTAGGGCTGAGGACTGAAGCTTTCTTT. Translated: CATSREVGLRTEAFF.